This T cell receptor delta chain derives from a study of gamma-delta chains in newborns, infants, children. Overall study: Microbial exposure reportedly drives polyclonal innate γδ T cell expansion after birth.

This CDR3 is built from 19 residues. With 1 base removed from V and 0 bases from J, the gap between germline ends came to 23 bases. Germline V lookup: CDR1 GEAIGNYY, CDR2 EKD. In its sample, this clone was seen a few times. TCRdb reapplied CATT to the reads. The sample includes more than 7,500 delta-chain clones, 20% to 25% of them seen just once. Sequenced sample: blood. The receptor's source is a child who was a newborn, infant or young child, either healthy, febrile or measles-vaccinated (not recorded which). The genes are TRDV2 and TRDJ1, with D unresolved. CDR3 DNA sequence: TGTGCCTGTGACACGCTACGGATTAGGACTGCGCGGTACACCGATAAACTCATCTTT. It codes for CACDTLRIRTARYTDKLIF.